Following are 7 T cell receptor beta chains from one sample sequenced in a study of blood T cell repertoires in COVID-19. Clones were sequenced by immunoSEQ multiplex PCR, and TCRdb holds only the in-frame ones, with some missing. The data show 140,000 to 150,000 clones, about 84% seen once. The sequencing input was peripheral blood. These receptor sequences come from a man in his 60s with active or convalescent COVID-19.

The J gene is TRBJ2-5, the V gene TRBV7-9; TRBD1 is a possible D gene (5 bases). The CDR3 consists of 12 residues. CDR1 is SEHNR and CDR2 is FQNEAQ in the germline V gene (reference sequence). The germline V and J ends were trimmed by 5 bases and 7 bases, with 11 bases remaining between them. The CDR3: CASSPGLGTQYF. The CDR3 nucleotides are TGTGCCAGCAGCCCAGGGTTAGGGACCCAGTACTTC.

This chain uses TRBV19 with TRBJ1-4; 8 bases fit TRBD1. The ends lost 5 bases at V and 7 bases at J; junction bases unmatched: 6. CDR1 and CDR2 (germline): LNHDA, SQIVND (reference sequence). The CDR3 consists of 14 residues. The CDR3: CASSPGQGSEKLFF. DNA of the CDR3: TGTGCCAGTAGTCCCGGACAGGGTTCTGAAAAACTGTTTTTT.

The V gene is TRBV10-3, the J gene TRBJ2-7; the match to TRBD2 covers 8 bases. This CDR3 has 14 residues. Trimming took 10 bases from V and 3 from J; bases not matched to a gene: 11. Germline loops: CDR1 ENHRY, CDR2 SYGVKD. The CDR3 sequence: CATAGSGTDYEQYF. The CDR3 DNA sequence: TGTGCCACCGCAGGTAGCGGGACCGACTACGAGCAGTACTTC.

The chain recombines TRBV6-2 or TRBV6-3 with TRBJ2-5; TRBD1 matches at 8 bases. V dropped 1 base and J dropped 4; count of bases not matched to a gene: 5. This CDR3 is built from 15 residues. Germline CDR1 is MNHEY and CDR2 is SVGEGT. This chain's CDR3 is CASSYYDRGAETQYF. CDR3 DNA: TGTGCCAGCAGTTACTACGACAGGGGCGCAGAGACCCAGTACTTC.

This clone was picked up many times. This chain uses TRBV11-2 with TRBJ2-7; possibly TRBD1 for D (5 bases). Germline CDR1 is SGHAT and CDR2 is FQNNGV. The CDR3 consists of 14 residues. Trimming took 1 base from V and 6 from J, leaving 13 bases between them. The CDR3 DNA reads as TGTGCCAGCAGCTTAGGGGGCCTTAAAAGCGAGCAGTACTTC. Encoded protein: CASSLGGLKSEQYF.

The genes are TRBV7-2 and TRBJ2-5, with 8 bases aligning to TRBD1. After removal of 1 base from V and 6 bases from J, the junction contained 1 base not matched to a gene. The V gene's germline CDR1 is SGHTA and CDR2 FQGNSA. The CDR3 is 13 amino acids. CDR3 in amino acids: CASSLGRGQTQYF. As DNA, the CDR3 is TGTGCCAGCAGCTTAGGCAGGGGGCAGACCCAGTACTTC.

CDR3 DNA sequence: TGTGCCAGCAGCCCTCAGACTAGCGCGAACACCGGGGAGCTGTTTTTT. It yields the protein CASSPQTSANTGELFF. The J gene is TRBJ2-2, the V gene TRBV7-9; the match to TRBD2 covers 8 bases. The CDR3 loop spans 16 amino acids. Germline V gives CDR1 SEHNR, CDR2 FQNEAQ (reference sequence). Unmatched junction bases numbered 5, after V lost 5 bases and J lost 0 bases.